Many counts were recorded for the clone carrying this T cell receptor beta chain. Its antigen is not known. Treatment: approximately 18 received Ad26.COV2.S at low or high dose, single or two shots; about five received placebo; per-sample allocation not given. Sampling happened 63 days after the first vaccine or placebo injection. The individual, an adult aged 18-55 years, was a donor in Boston. The protocol was immunoSEQ multiplex PCR, while the TCRdb copy is restricted to in-frame clones and leaves out a portion. The sample holds about 350,000 clones; 85% to 90% are singletons and the top ten take about 4.6%. The data were taken from a study of Ad26.COV2.S vaccination and SARS-CoV-2 variants. Whole-study context: Vaccine-arm donor from the placebo-controlled COV1001 Ad26.COV2.S trial.

Study-level findings and limits: Non-spike TCR breadth was similar in vaccine and placebo recipients.

This sample comprised peripheral blood, obtained in a trial of Ad26.COV2.S vaccine versus placebo. This receptor was taken from a person between 18 and 65 years old who received the Ad26.COV2.S COVID-19 vaccine or a placebo.

The CDR3 DNA follows: TGTGCCAGCAGTCTGACAGGTCGTACCACGGGAGTCGGCTATGGCTACACCTTC. It is translated as CASSLTGRTTGVGYGYTF. The chain uses TRBV7-8 and TRBJ1-2, with D perhaps matching TRBD1 (6 bases). Germline lookup yields CDR1 SGHVS and CDR2 FQNEAQ. V dropped 6 bases and J dropped 4 bases, with 27 bases sitting between them. CDR3 length: 18 residues.